The sequence of this TCR beta chain was determined in a study of blood T cells in healthy people across ages. Germline V gene data show CDR1 as SQVTM and CDR2 as ANQGSEA. V was clipped by 8 bases and J by 6 bases; unmatched bases: 11. This CDR3 comprises 14 residues. The authors ran a second PCR of about 7 to 12 cycles using a sample-barcoded 5' primer and a J-beta primer mix. Unique molecular identifiers of 12 random nucleotides labeled each cDNA. Paired-end reads containing CDR3 totaled no fewer than 3 million for each sample. TCRdb passed the 5' RACE reads through MiXCR, listing each CDR3 protein once. In the table there are 550,000 to 600,000 distinct CDR3 sequences, around 50% of which are singletons.

This chain joins TRBV29-1 and TRBJ2-1; 9 bases map to TRBD1. Sequenced: blood. The origin of this receptor is an elderly man in good health. CDR3 DNA sequence: TGCAGCCTCACGTCAGGGGGACAGGGCAATGAGCAGTTCTTC. It yields the protein CSLTSGGQGNEQFF.